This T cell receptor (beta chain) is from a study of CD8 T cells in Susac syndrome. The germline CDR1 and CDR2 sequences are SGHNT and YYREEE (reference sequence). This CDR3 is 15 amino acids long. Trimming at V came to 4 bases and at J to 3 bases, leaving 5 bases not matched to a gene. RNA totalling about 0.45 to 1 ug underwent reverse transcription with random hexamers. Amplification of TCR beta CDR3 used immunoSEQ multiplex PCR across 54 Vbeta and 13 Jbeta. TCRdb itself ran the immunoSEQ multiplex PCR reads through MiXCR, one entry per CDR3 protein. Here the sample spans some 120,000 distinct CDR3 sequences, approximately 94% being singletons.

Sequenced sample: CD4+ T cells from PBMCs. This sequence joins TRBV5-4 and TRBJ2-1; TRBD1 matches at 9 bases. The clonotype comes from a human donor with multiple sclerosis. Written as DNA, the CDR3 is TGTGCCAGCAGCCTGGGACAGGGATTCTACAATGAGCAGTTCTTC. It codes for CASSLGQGFYNEQFF. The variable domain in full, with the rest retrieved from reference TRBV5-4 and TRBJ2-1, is ETGVTQSPTHLIKTRGQQVTLRCSSQSGHNTVSWYQQALGQGPQFIFQYYREEENGRGNFPPRFSGLQFPNYSSELNVNALELDDSALYLCASSLGQGFYNEQFFGPGTRLTVL.